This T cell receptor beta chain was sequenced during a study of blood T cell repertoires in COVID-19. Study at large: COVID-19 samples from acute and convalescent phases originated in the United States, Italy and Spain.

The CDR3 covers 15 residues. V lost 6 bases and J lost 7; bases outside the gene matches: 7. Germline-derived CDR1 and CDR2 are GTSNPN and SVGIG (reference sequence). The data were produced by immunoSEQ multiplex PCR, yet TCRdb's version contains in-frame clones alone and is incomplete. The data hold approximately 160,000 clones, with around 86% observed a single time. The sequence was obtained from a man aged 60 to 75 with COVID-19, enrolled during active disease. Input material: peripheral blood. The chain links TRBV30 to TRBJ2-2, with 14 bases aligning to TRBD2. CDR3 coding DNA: TGTGCCTGCAGGGGGACTAGCGGGGGAAACGGGGAGCTGTTTTTT. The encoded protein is CACRGTSGGNGELFF. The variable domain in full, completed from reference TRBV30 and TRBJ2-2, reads SQTIHQWPATLVQPVGSPLSLECTVEGTSNPNLYWYRQAAGRGLQLLFYSVGIGQISSEVPQNLSASRPQDRQFILSSKKLLLSDSGFYLCACRGTSGGNGELFFGEGSRLTVL.